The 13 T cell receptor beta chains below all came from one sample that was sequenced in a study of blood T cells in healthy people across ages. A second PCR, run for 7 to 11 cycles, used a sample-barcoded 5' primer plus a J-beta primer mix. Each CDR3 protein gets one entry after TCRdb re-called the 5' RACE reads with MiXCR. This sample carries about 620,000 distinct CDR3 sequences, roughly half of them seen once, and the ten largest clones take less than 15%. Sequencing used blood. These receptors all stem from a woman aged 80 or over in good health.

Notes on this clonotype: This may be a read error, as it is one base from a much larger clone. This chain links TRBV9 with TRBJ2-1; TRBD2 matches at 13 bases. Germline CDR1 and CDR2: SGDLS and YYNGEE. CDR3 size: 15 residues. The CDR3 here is CACSGTSGTYNEQFF. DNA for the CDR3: TGTGCCTGCAGCGGGACTAGCGGGACTTACAATGAGCAGTTCTTC.

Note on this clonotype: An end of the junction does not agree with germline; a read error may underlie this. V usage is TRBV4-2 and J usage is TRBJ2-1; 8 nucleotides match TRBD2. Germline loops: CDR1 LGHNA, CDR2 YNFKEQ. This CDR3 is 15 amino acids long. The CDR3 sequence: CDSNQDKTSGNEQFF. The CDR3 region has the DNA TGTGACAGCAACCAAGATAAAACTAGCGGCAATGAGCAGTTCTTC.

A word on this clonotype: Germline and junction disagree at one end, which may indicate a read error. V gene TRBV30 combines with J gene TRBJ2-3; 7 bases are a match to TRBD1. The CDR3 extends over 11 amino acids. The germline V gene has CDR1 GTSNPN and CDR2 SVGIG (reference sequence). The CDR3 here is CAGSLQGAQYF. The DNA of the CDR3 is TGTGCCGGGAGTCTCCAGGGGGCGCAGTATTTT.

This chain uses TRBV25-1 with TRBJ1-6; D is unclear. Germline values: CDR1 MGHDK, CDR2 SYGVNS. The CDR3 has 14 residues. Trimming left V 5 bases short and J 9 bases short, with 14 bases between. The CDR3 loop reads CASSRGFPSSPLHF. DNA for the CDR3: TGTGCCAGCAGTCGAGGGTTCCCTAGTTCACCCCTCCACTTT.

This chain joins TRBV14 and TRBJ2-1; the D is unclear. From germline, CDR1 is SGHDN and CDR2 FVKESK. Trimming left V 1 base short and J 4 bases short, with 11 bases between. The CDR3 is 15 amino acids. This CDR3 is CASSQGPLSYNEQFF. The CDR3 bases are TGTGCCAGCAGCCAAGGGCCCCTCTCATACAATGAGCAGTTCTTC. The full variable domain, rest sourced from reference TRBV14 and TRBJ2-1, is EAGVTQFPSHSVIEKGQTVTLRCDPISGHDNLYWYRRVMGKEIKFLLHFVKESKQDESGMPNNRFLAERTGGTYSTLKVQPAELEDSGVYFCASSQGPLSYNEQFFGPGTRLTVL.

CDR3 nucleotides: TGTGCCAGCAGGGCGACAGGGGCCCCCGAGCAGTACTTC. Encoded protein: CASRATGAPEQYF. The chain carries TRBV12-3 or TRBV12-4 and TRBJ2-7, with 8 bases fitting TRBD1. The V gene end was trimmed by 6 bases and the J gene end by 6 bases; junction bases not matched to a gene: 7. CDR3 length: 13 residues.

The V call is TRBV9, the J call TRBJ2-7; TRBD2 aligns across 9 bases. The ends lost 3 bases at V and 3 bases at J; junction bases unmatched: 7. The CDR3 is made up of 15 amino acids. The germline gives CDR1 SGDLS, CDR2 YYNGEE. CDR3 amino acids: CASSGAGGRDYEQYF. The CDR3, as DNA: TGTGCCAGCAGCGGAGCGGGCGGGAGGGACTACGAGCAGTACTTC.

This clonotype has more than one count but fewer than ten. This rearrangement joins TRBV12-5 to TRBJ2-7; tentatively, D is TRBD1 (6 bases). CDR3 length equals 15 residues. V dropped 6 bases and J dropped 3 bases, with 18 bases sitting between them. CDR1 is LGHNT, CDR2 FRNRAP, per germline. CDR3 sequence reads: CASGMSGTTIYEQYF. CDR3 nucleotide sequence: TGTGCTAGTGGGATGTCCGGGACAACAATCTACGAGCAGTACTTC.

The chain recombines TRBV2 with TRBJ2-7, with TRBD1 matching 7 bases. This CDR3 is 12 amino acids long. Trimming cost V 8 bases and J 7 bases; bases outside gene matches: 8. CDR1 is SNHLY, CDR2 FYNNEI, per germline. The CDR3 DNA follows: TGTGCCAGCTTGGACAGGTACAATGAGCAGTACTTC. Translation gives CASLDRYNEQYF.

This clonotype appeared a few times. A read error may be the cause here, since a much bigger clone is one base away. CDR3 bases: TGTGCCATCAGTGAGGCCAGCGACGAGCAGTACTTC. Its protein product is CAISEASDEQYF. The chain employs TRBV10-3 and TRBJ2-7; D gene ambiguous. CDR3 length: 12 amino acids. Trimming removed 2 bases from V and 5 bases from J, with 7 bases in between. From germline, CDR1 is ENHRY and CDR2 SYGVKD.

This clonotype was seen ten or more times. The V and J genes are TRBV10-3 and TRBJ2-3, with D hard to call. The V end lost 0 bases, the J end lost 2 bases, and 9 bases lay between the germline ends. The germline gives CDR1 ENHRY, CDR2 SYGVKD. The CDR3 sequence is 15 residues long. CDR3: CAISESGADTDTQYF. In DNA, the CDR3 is TGTGCCATCAGTGAGTCGGGCGCAGACACAGATACGCAGTATTTT.

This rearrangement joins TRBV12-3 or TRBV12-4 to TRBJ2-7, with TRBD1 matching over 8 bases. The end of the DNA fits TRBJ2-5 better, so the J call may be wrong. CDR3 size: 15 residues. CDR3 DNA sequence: TGTGCCAGCAGTTCCAGACAGGGGATGGAGGAGACCCAGTACTTC. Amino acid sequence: CASSSRQGMEETQYF.

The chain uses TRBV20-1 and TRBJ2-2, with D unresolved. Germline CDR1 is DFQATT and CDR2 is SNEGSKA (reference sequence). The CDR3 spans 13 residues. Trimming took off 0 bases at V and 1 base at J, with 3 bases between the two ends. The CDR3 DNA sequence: TGCAGTGCTAGAGAGGTGAACACCGGGGAGCTGTTTTTT. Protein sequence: CSAREVNTGELFF.